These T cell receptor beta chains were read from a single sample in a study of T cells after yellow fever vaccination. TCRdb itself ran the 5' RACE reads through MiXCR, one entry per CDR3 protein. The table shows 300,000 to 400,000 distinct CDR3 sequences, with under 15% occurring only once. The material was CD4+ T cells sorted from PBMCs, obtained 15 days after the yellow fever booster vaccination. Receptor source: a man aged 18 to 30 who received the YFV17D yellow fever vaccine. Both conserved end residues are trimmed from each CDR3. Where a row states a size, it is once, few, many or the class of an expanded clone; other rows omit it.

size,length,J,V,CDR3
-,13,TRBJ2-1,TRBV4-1,ASSALAGQYNEQF
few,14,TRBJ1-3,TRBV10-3,AISELGTGSGNTIY
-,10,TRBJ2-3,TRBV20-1,SAPDFTDTQY
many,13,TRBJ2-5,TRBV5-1,ASSLDIGRRETQY
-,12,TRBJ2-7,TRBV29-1,SVDFPGGVNEQY
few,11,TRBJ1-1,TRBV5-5,ASSAQGRTEAF
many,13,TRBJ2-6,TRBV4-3,ASSQGYSGANVLT
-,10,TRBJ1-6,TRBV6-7,ASSLRSSPLH
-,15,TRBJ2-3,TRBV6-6,ASSAKLAGGDTDTQY
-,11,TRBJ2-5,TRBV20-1,SAPGLGQETQY
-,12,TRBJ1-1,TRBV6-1,ASSKERKNTEAF
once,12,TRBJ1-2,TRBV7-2,ASSERDGLYGYT
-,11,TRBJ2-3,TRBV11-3,ASSFGVTDTQY
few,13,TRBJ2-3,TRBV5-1,ASSAEPGRTDTQY
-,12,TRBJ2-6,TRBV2,ASRGGRGANVLT